These T cell receptor beta chains were read from a single sample in a study of Graves' ophthalmopathy and Graves' hyperthyroidism. TCRdb fed the multiplex PCR reads into MiXCR, producing one record per CDR3 protein. The data hold approximately 640,000 distinct CDR3 sequences, with about 38% observed a single time. Sequencing input: peripheral blood. Source of these receptors: an adult man with Graves' ophthalmopathy. Each CDR3 is given with its conserved first and last residue. The D gene is left open where the match is weak. Size is stated for part of the rows, as once, few or many counts, or as a class when the clone is expanded.

j_call v_call d_call clone_size cdr3_aa cdr3_nt
TRBJ2-5 TRBV7-9 TRBD1 many CASSPGTGRETQYF TGTGCCAGCAGCCCCGGGACAGGGAGAGAGACCCAGTACTTC
TRBJ1-5 TRBV10-3 . . CAISESRTTSNQPQHF TGTGCCATCAGTGAGTCGCGGACGACCAGCAATCAGCCCCAGCATTTT
TRBJ2-5 TRBV7-3 TRBD1 . CASSLQTGQGQETQYF TGTGCCAGCAGCTTACAAACCGGACAGGGACAAGAGACCCAGTACTTC
TRBJ1-2 TRBV5-1 . many CASSLDREIYGYTF TGCGCCAGCAGCTTGGACAGGGAGATCTATGGCTACACCTTC
TRBJ2-7 TRBV7-9 . many CASSPRDISYEQYF TGTGCCAGCAGCCCCCGGGACATCTCCTACGAGCAGTACTTC
TRBJ1-2 TRBV29-1 . few CSLDRANYGYTF TGCAGCCTCGACAGAGCTAACTATGGCTACACCTTC
TRBJ2-5 TRBV27 . few CASGEAETQYF TGTGCCAGCGGCGAGGCCGAGACCCAGTACTTC
TRBJ1-4 TRBV15 TRBD1 many CATSGSTGSNEKLFF TGTGCCACCAGCGGCTCGACAGGGTCGAATGAAAAACTGTTTTTT
TRBJ1-2 TRBV7-2 . few CAWRVWRSYGYTF TGTGCCTGGAGGGTCTGGCGGAGCTATGGCTACACCTTC
TRBJ2-7 TRBV12-3/TRBV12-4 TRBD1 many CASTSNGQGYEQYF TGTGCCAGCACCAGCAACGGACAGGGATACGAGCAGTACTTC
TRBJ1-3 TRBV20-1 . few CSAREIYSGNTIYF TGCAGTGCTAGAGAAATCTACTCTGGAAACACCATATATTTT
TRBJ2-5 TRBV5-5 TRBD1 many CASSHGTVKETQYF TGTGCCAGCAGCCACGGGACAGTGAAAGAGACCCAGTACTTC
TRBJ2-5 TRBV7-9 TRBD1 many CASSNRDRAQETQYF TGTGCCAGCAGCAACCGAGACAGGGCCCAAGAGACCCAGTACTTC
TRBJ2-5 TRBV5-1 TRBD1 . CASSLRGDRGGETQYF TGCGCCAGCAGCTTGCGGGGGGACAGGGGCGGAGAGACCCAGTACTTC